Each of the 22 T cell receptor beta chains below was sequenced from the same sample in a study of control samples from healthy donors and cancer patients. Using immunoSEQ multiplex PCR, the repertoire was profiled, and TCRdb retains in-frame clones only, with some absent. The table records roughly 150,000 clones, roughly nine tenths of them present only once. The sequencing sample was made of blood. Source of these receptors: a young man in good health.

The V and J genes are TRBV5-1 and TRBJ2-5, with D hard to call. The CDR3 spans 14 residues. The V gene's germline CDR1 is SGHRS and CDR2 YFSETQ. Trimming removed 4 bases at V and 4 bases at J, with 14 bases between. CDR3 coding DNA: TGCGCCAGCAGCGACGACCCGAATCGAGAGACCCAGTACTTC. Protein: CASSDDPNRETQYF.

The chain couples TRBV7-2 to TRBJ1-1, with D unresolved. Germline CDR1 reads SGHTA; CDR2 reads FQGNSA. The V end lost 4 bases, the J end lost 1 base, and 7 bases lay between the germline ends. The CDR3 contains 13 residues. As DNA, the CDR3 is TGTGCCAGCAGCTCCTCGCGGAACACTGAAGCTTTCTTT. Encoded protein: CASSSSRNTEAFF.

V usage is TRBV25-1 and J usage is TRBJ1-2; D possibly corresponds to TRBD1 (6 bases). Trimming stripped 2 bases from V and 4 bases from J, with 17 bases between. Germline CDR1 MGHDK, CDR2 SYGVNS. The CDR3 is 16 amino acids. The CDR3, as DNA: TGTGCCAGCAGTGAAGGGGGGGCCGAGGCTTTCTATGGCTACACCTTC. This sequence encodes CASSEGGAEAFYGYTF.

The chain employs TRBV27 and TRBJ1-6; 7 bases map to TRBD1. CDR1 and CDR2 (germline): MNHEY, SMNVEV (reference sequence). This CDR3 has 12 amino acids. The ends lost 8 bases at V and 7 bases at J; junction bases unmatched: 2. The CDR3 sequence: CASWDRNSPLHF. Here the CDR3 DNA reads TGTGCCAGCTGGGACAGAAATTCACCCCTCCACTTT.

This chain connects TRBV5-1 to TRBJ2-7, with 8 bases lining up with TRBD2. Per the germline V gene, CDR1 is SGHRS and CDR2 is YFSETQ. The CDR3 is 15 amino acids. V trimming: 1 base; J trimming: 3 bases; junction bases outside the gene matches: 6. CDR3 DNA: TGCGCCAGCAGCTTGTCAGCGGGAGCGGTCTACGAGCAGTACTTC. Protein: CASSLSAGAVYEQYF. Together with reference TRBV5-1 and TRBJ2-7, the CDR3 gives the full variable domain: KAGVTQTPRYLIKTRGQQVTLSCSPISGHRSVSWYQQTPGQGLQFLFEYFSETQRNKGNFPGRFSGRQFSNSRSEMNVSTLELGDSALYLCASSLSAGAVYEQYFGPGTRLTVT.

This chain uses TRBV4-3 with TRBJ1-4, with a tentative D call TRBD1 (5 bases). Germline V gives CDR1 LGHNA, CDR2 YSLEER. Trimming pared 1 base from V and 8 bases from J, leaving 11 bases between. The length of the CDR3 is 14 residues. The CDR3 sequence is CASSQVQGFEKLFF. The CDR3 bases are TGCGCCAGCAGCCAAGTCCAGGGATTCGAAAAACTGTTTTTT.

This chain's CDR3 is CASSQNGNTEAFF. CDR3 bases: TGTGCCAGCAGCCAAAACGGCAACACTGAAGCTTTCTTT. The chain has TRBV3-1 (or the pseudogene TRBV3-2) and TRBJ1-1; D gene uncertain. The CDR3 has 13 amino acids. The germline V gene has CDR1 LGHDT and CDR2 YNNKEL (reference sequence). The V and J ends lost 2 bases and 2 bases respectively, with 6 bases between them.

The J gene is TRBJ2-5, the V gene TRBV15, with 7 bases fitting TRBD1. Germline V gives CDR1 LNHNV, CDR2 YYDKDF (reference sequence). This CDR3 is built from 18 residues. The V and J ends lost 0 bases and 1 base, in that order; junction bases with no gene match: 11. CDR3 nucleotide sequence: TGTGCCACCAGCAGAGACCAAAGGGACAGACCCCTCCAAGAGACCCAGTACTTC. Its translation is CATSRDQRDRPLQETQYF.

The CDR3, as DNA: TGCAGCGTACTCGGGGGAGGCCTCATATATTTT. Residues: CSVLGGGLIYF. This chain uses TRBV29-1 with TRBJ1-3; perhaps TRBD1 as D (5 bases). The CDR3 sequence is 11 residues long. Germline lookup yields CDR1 SQVTM and CDR2 ANQGSEA. Trimming shortened V by 6 bases and J by 12 bases, and 15 bases separated the two germline ends.

This chain links TRBV4-1 with TRBJ2-5, with D unresolved. Germline values: CDR1 MGHRA, CDR2 YSYEKL. V was trimmed by 1 base and J by 6 bases, leaving 9 bases between them. There are 13 residues in the CDR3. DNA of the CDR3: TGCGCCAGCAGCCAAGTGCTGGTCCAGACCCAGTACTTC. Residues: CASSQVLVQTQYF.

The chain couples TRBV21-1 to TRBJ1-4; TRBD1, as called in the table, went unchecked against the DNA. TRBV21-1 is a pseudogene locus. This CDR3 comprises 16 residues. The CDR3 reads CASSKARQQDNEKLFF. CDR3 DNA: TGTGCCAGCAGCAAAGCGCGACAGCAAGATAATGAAAAACTGTTTTTT.

V gene TRBV11-2 combines with J gene TRBJ1-2; D not resolved. V dropped 1 base and J dropped 7 bases, with 13 bases sitting between them. This CDR3 spans 14 amino acids. Germline V gene lookup returns CDR1 SGHAT and CDR2 FQNNGV. Here the CDR3 reads CASSLGQVYSGYTF. CDR3 nucleotide sequence: TGTGCCAGCAGCTTAGGTCAGGTATACTCTGGCTACACCTTC.

This rearrangement joins TRBV19 to TRBJ1-2, with D perhaps TRBD1 (6 bases). The V gene lost 1 base and the J gene lost 4 bases, with 16 bases spanning the gap. The CDR3 covers 16 residues. Germline CDR1 and CDR2: LNHDA and SQIVND (reference sequence). For the CDR3, the DNA is TGTGCCAGTAGTATAGGAGGTAATACAGGGTTCTATGGCTACACCTTC. Its protein is CASSIGGNTGFYGYTF.

The chain has TRBV27 and TRBJ2-1; the match to TRBD2 covers 9 bases. This CDR3 spans 15 amino acids. Germline V gives CDR1 MNHEY, CDR2 SMNVEV (reference sequence). V gave up 3 bases and J gave up 1 base; unmatched junction bases: 1. The chain's CDR3 is CASSFSGSSYNEQFF. The CDR3 DNA is TGTGCCAGCAGTTTTAGCGGGAGTTCCTACAATGAGCAGTTCTTC.

The chain links TRBV25-1 to TRBJ2-7, with D perhaps being TRBD1 or TRBD2 (5 bases each). Germline assignment: CDR1 MGHDK and CDR2 SYGVNS. With 6 bases removed from V and 3 bases from J, the gap between germline ends came to 15 bases. The CDR3 has 14 residues. The CDR3 nucleotides read TGTGCCAGCAGATCACCGGGACGGTACTACGAGCAGTACTTC. It specifies CASRSPGRYYEQYF.

The V gene is TRBV27, the J gene TRBJ2-7; D call uncertain. The germline V and J ends were trimmed by 0 bases and 3 bases, with 12 bases remaining between them. Germline V gene sequence: CDR1 MNHEY, CDR2 SMNVEV (reference sequence). CDR3 length: 15 residues. CDR3: CASSLSPQMGYEQYF. The CDR3 region has the DNA TGTGCCAGCAGTTTATCGCCCCAAATGGGCTACGAGCAGTACTTC.

V and J are TRBV5-1 and TRBJ2-1; 11 bases are a match to TRBD2. Germline trimming cut 4 bases from V and 8 bases from J; bases unmatched to any gene: 2. The CDR3 spans 13 residues. From germline, CDR1 is SGHRS and CDR2 YFSETQ. CDR3 sequence reads: CASSPLAGDEQFF. In DNA, the CDR3 is TGCGCCAGCAGCCCACTAGCGGGAGATGAGCAGTTCTTC.

The V call is TRBV6-2 or TRBV6-3, the J call TRBJ1-2; the match to TRBD1 covers 7 bases. The J segment lost 6 bases and the V segment lost 4 bases, leaving 14 bases of the junction unmatched. This CDR3 comprises 16 residues. From germline, CDR1 is MNHEY and CDR2 SVGEGT. The CDR3 protein is CASSSLSTTRGHGYTF. CDR3 DNA: TGTGCCAGCAGTTCGCTCTCTACGACGAGGGGGCATGGCTACACCTTC.

A few counts support this clone. This chain connects TRBV6-6 to TRBJ2-5; D is perhaps TRBD2 (6 bases). The germline V gene encodes CDR1 MNHNY and CDR2 SVGAGI (reference sequence). The CDR3 has 13 residues. The V and J ends lost 7 bases and 1 base respectively, with 10 bases between them. Here the CDR3 reads CASTRDFQETQYF. Written as DNA, the CDR3 is TGTGCCAGCACCAGGGACTTCCAAGAGACCCAGTACTTC.

The genes are TRBV25-1 and TRBJ2-3; possible D gene TRBD1, 5 bases. The CDR3 loop spans 12 amino acids. From germline, CDR1 is MGHDK and CDR2 SYGVNS. Trimming took off 6 bases at V and 8 bases at J, with 12 bases between the two ends. CDR3 sequence: CASSLGVGTQYF. The CDR3 DNA reads TGTGCCAGCAGCCTAGGGGTGGGTACGCAGTATTTT.

This sequence joins TRBV7-2 and TRBJ2-1, with a possible D match to TRBD2 (5 bases). CDR1 and CDR2 from the germline V gene are SGHTA and FQGNSA. V was cut by 4 bases and J by 6 bases, with 16 bases left in between. The CDR3 has 15 amino acids. The CDR3 reads CASSSPDPAGNEQFF. The CDR3 nucleotides read TGTGCCAGCAGCTCCCCCGACCCCGCGGGCAATGAGCAGTTCTTC. Full variable domain (outside the CDR3, taken from reference TRBV7-2 and TRBJ2-1): GAGVSQSPSNKVTEKGKDVELRCDPISGHTALYWYRQSLGQGLEFLIYFQGNSAPDKSGLPSDRFSAERTGGSVSTLTIQRTQQEDSAVYLCASSSPDPAGNEQFFGPGTRLTVL.

This sequence joins TRBV19 and TRBJ1-1; a possible D gene is TRBD1 (5 bases). The ends were cut back, 4 bases at V and 4 bases at J, with 16 bases in the middle. CDR1 is LNHDA, CDR2 SQIVND, per germline (reference sequence). This CDR3 contains 15 residues. In DNA, the CDR3 is TGTGCCAGTAGTAGTCCCCGTGGGGGGAGCACTGAAGCTTTCTTT. It specifies CASSSPRGGSTEAFF. Full variable domain (missing parts from reference TRBV19 and TRBJ1-1): DGGITQSPKYLFRKEGQNVTLSCEQNLNHDAMYWYRQDPGQGLRLIYYSQIVNDFQKGDIAEGYSVSREKKESFPLTVTSAQKNPTAFYLCASSSPRGGSTEAFFGQGTRLTVV.